This TCR beta chain derives from a study of T cell responses to AZD1222 COVID-19 vaccine (dated by TCRdb to about 2021). General notes on the study: A total of just over 230 trial participants underwent TCR sequencing, of whom 207 had received two doses of AZD1222 and around 26 had received two doses of the MenACWY control vaccine. Trial participants were enrolled by age into subgroups of 18-55, 56-69 and 70-plus years, and around 140, 26 and 57 TCR-sequenced participants, respectively, were included in these subgroups.

What the research found in general, with its limitations: Conclusions about previously exposed vaccinees are limited because only a handful of AZD1222 recipients were SARS-CoV-2 seropositive at baseline. Most participants were white British and females outnumbered males, and the authors suggested that clonal diversity may have been underestimated. The whole spike protein was spanned by vaccine-associated CD4 TCRs, and dominant responses were seen in regions 160-218 and 743-854. In the small 56-69-year group, the increase in depth fell short of significance, most likely because of low power. Nearly half of unique spike-specific TCRs reportedly recognized epitopes outside regions mutated in the B.1.351 and B.1.1.7 variants. Because no samples from the day 14 peak response were available, repertoires could be characterized only after the peak T cell response. After two AZD1222 doses, both the breadth and the depth of spike-specific TCRs were significantly higher than at day 0 and than in MenACWY recipients.

Here V drops 5 bases and J drops 5 bases, and the junction holds 5 bases not matched to any gene. For CDR1 and CDR2, the germline V gene (reference sequence) lists SEHNR and FQNEAQ. The CDR3 starts with the cysteine, ends with the phenylalanine, and has 15 residues. Only the CDR3 DNA is retained, 45 bases long and in frame from the first base. The time point label, as the study defines it: baseline before first vaccination. Samples from vaccinated people were obtained from the UK trials COV001 and COV002, which included a single-blind randomized controlled phase 2/3 trial of AZD1222 (ChAdOx1 nCoV-19) in healthy adults. For TCRbeta chain sequencing, PBMC samples were collected from trial participants at day 0 and at day 28 after the second dose. As for this clone: Its antigen specificity is not known.

The CDR3 regions of human TCRbeta chains were analyzed by immunosequencing. On the study's bioinformatics: TCRs in the repertoires were matched against a reference library of SARS-CoV-2-specific TCRs that had been generated with the MIRA antigen-specificity platform. Breadth was defined as the fraction of unique TCRs that were SARS-CoV-2-associated. Depth was defined as the fraction of total T cells that were SARS-CoV-2-associated. Using the MIRA data, each spike-specific TCR was assigned both to the spike region to which the TCR was reactive and to a CD4 or CD8 class. Log10-transformed breadth and depth values were compared by one-way ANOVA with Sidak's multiple comparisons tests. In TCRdb, the immuneACCESS table is reduced to in-frame sequences with V and J assigned. These tables do not hold every clone; where another copy was compared, an unresolved V gene accounts for under half, and the others remain unexplained. The V and J calls and clone size are taken from that table; D and trimming were inferred from the DNA. The sample table records about 140,000 clones. The ten largest clones represent 2% to 2.5% of the sample.

This clonotype was obtained from an adult in good health. Material: peripheral blood. The rearrangement combines TRBV7-9 with TRBJ1-6; 8 junctional bases match TRBD1. The CDR3 corresponds to CASSVYRGDNSPLHF. The DNA reads as follows: TGTGCCAGCAGCGTTTACAGGGGGGATAATTCACCCCTCCACTTT. With the portions outside the CDR3 filled from the reference TRBV7-9 and TRBJ1-6 genes, the complete variable region becomes DTGVSQNPRHKITKRGQNVTFRCDPISEHNRLYWYRQTLGQGPEFLTYFQNEAQLEKSRLLSDRFSAERPKGSFSTLEIQRTEQGDSAMYLCASSVYRGDNSPLHFGNGTRLTVT.